Here is one T cell receptor (beta chain) with its context. This sample was included in a study of control samples from healthy donors and cancer patients. Data came from immunoSEQ multiplex PCR; TCRdb stores just in-frame clones and leaves some out. This repertoire shows about 92,000 clones, roughly 86% found once; its top ten account for around a tenth. The receptor comes from a woman between 55 and 75 years old in good health. The sequenced material came from blood.

CDR3 nucleotide sequence: TGCGCCAGCCGTCTCTCAGGGGCTGCCTACGAGCAGTACTTC. This codes for CASRLSGAAYEQYF. V usage is TRBV10-2 and J usage is TRBJ2-7; D might be TRBD1 (6 bases). The length of the CDR3 is 14 residues. The V gene's germline CDR1 is WSHSY and CDR2 SAAADI. V was shortened by 8 bases and J by 2 bases, with 16 bases between the two germline ends.